This T cell receptor (beta chain) was profiled in a study of T cells in women clearing cervical HPV infection. Study at large: Women with histologically confirmed HPV16-related CIN3 or worse, 2 with invasive cancer, served as cases. Study findings and constraints: Repertoire richness, not evenness, was significantly elevated in CIN3+ cases versus controls. T-cell numbers per sample were unknown and may explain richness differences.

The V gene end was trimmed by 0 bases and the J gene end by 5 bases; junction bases not matched to a gene: 3. The germline CDR1 and CDR2 sequences are GTSNPN and SVGIG (reference sequence). There are 15 residues in the CDR3. HPV was found by MY09/MY11 PCR and dot-blot genotyping. Remarks on this clone: The antigen remains undetermined. The CDR3 goes on 3 residues after the read ends, and that part is filled in from the germline J gene.

Only in-frame clones appear in the TCRdb table, and some are missing; sequencing was by immunoSEQ multiplex PCR. Its table records under 45,000 clones. Input material: blood buffy coat. The sequence was obtained from a woman aged 18 to 69 with a cervical HPV16 infection that either progressed to CIN3+ or cleared (not recorded which). The chain employs TRBV30 and TRBJ2-1; 11 bases fit TRBD2. Incomplete CDR3 DNA: TGTGCCTGGAGTGTATCTAGCGGGGGGAACAATGAG. Encoded protein: CAWSVSSGGNNE. The entire CDR3 protein is CAWSVSSGGNNEQFF. The variable domain in full, with the rest retrieved from reference TRBV30 and TRBJ2-1, is SQTIHQWPATLVQPVGSPLSLECTVEGTSNPNLYWYRQAAGRGLQLLFYSVGIGQISSEVPQNLSASRPQDRQFILSSKKLLLSDSGFYLCAWSVSSGGNNEQFFGPGTRLTVL.